The rows below give T cell receptor beta chains drawn from one sample of a study of T cell responses to AZD1222 COVID-19 vaccine. The assay was immunoSEQ multiplex PCR, and TCRdb's table has in-frame clones only and misses some. Among roughly 110,000 clones listed, 65% to 85% were seen once. This specimen consisted of peripheral blood, obtained on day 0 of AZD1222 vaccination. All receptors derive from an adult in good health. The CDR3 runs from the conserved cysteine through the conserved F or W. The D gene is left open where the match is weak. Clone sizes are given selectively: once, few, many, or a class where the clone is expanded.

v_call: TRBV10-3
d_call: .
clone_size: .
j_call: TRBJ2-3
cdr3_nt: TGTGCCACCGGGGGCAGGGAGACAGATACGCAGTATTTT
cdr3_aa: CATGGRETDTQYF

v_call: TRBV27
d_call: .
clone_size: .
j_call: TRBJ1-6
cdr3_nt: TGTGCCAGCAGTCCTTCAGGGTGGATGTCACCCCTCCACTTT
cdr3_aa: CASSPSGWMSPLHF

v_call: TRBV7-9
d_call: .
clone_size: .
j_call: TRBJ1-3
cdr3_nt: TGTGCCAGCAGCTGGAGTTGGCGCTTGGCCGAAAACACCATATATTTT
cdr3_aa: CASSWSWRLAENTIYF

v_call: TRBV3-1/TRBV3-2
d_call: .
clone_size: .
j_call: TRBJ1-1
cdr3_nt: TGTGCCAGCAGCCTGGGAGTACAAATGAACACTGAAGCTTTCTTT
cdr3_aa: CASSLGVQMNTEAFF

v_call: TRBV7-9
d_call: .
clone_size: once
j_call: TRBJ1-1
cdr3_nt: TGTGCCAGCAGCTTCTCAGGGGCGCGAGAAGCTTTCTTT
cdr3_aa: CASSFSGAREAFF

v_call: TRBV18
d_call: .
clone_size: .
j_call: TRBJ2-1
cdr3_nt: TGTGCCAGCTCACGACAGCCCTCCTCCTACAATGAGCAGTTCTTC
cdr3_aa: CASSRQPSSYNEQFF

v_call: TRBV15
d_call: .
clone_size: .
j_call: TRBJ2-7
cdr3_nt: TGTGCCACCAGCGGAGACAGGCCGAGCTACGAGCAGTACTTC
cdr3_aa: CATSGDRPSYEQYF

v_call: TRBV5-4
d_call: .
clone_size: .
j_call: TRBJ1-5
cdr3_nt: TGTGCCAGCAGCCTGTGGGGGGGGAGCAATCAGCCCCAGCATTTT
cdr3_aa: CASSLWGGSNQPQHF

v_call: TRBV28
d_call: TRBD1
clone_size: .
j_call: TRBJ2-2
cdr3_nt: TGTGCCACCCAAACAGGGGGGTACCCCGGGGAGCTGTTTTTT
cdr3_aa: CATQTGGYPGELFF

v_call: TRBV4-3
d_call: TRBD2
clone_size: .
j_call: TRBJ2-1
cdr3_nt: TGCGCCAGCAGCCATGGTGTAGCGGGAGGGTATAATGAGCAGTTCTTC
cdr3_aa: CASSHGVAGGYNEQFF

v_call: TRBV6-5
d_call: TRBD1
clone_size: .
j_call: TRBJ2-1
cdr3_nt: TGTGCCACTCAATGGGACAGGGGACAAGATGAGCAGTTCTTC
cdr3_aa: CATQWDRGQDEQFF

v_call: TRBV5-1
d_call: TRBD2
clone_size: .
j_call: TRBJ2-7
cdr3_nt: TGCGCCAGCAGCTTGCGACGGCGGGAGGATGGCTACGAGCAGTACTTC
cdr3_aa: CASSLRRREDGYEQYF

v_call: TRBV7-2
d_call: TRBD2
clone_size: once
j_call: TRBJ2-1
cdr3_nt: TGTGCCAGCAGTGCGACTAGCGCCAATCCCTACAATGAGCAGTTCTTC
cdr3_aa: CASSATSANPYNEQFF

v_call: TRBV28
d_call: .
clone_size: .
j_call: TRBJ2-7
cdr3_nt: TGTGCCAGCAGTTTATCACCACTCTACGAGCAGTACTTC
cdr3_aa: CASSLSPLYEQYF

v_call: TRBV7-9
d_call: TRBD2
clone_size: .
j_call: TRBJ2-1
cdr3_nt: TGTGCCAGCAGCCGCTTCCCGGGACTAGCGGCCAATGAGCAGTTCTTC
cdr3_aa: CASSRFPGLAANEQFF

v_call: TRBV19
d_call: .
clone_size: .
j_call: TRBJ1-2
cdr3_nt: TGTGCCAGTAGTACCTTAGGTGGGACGGCCTATGGCTACACCTTC
cdr3_aa: CASSTLGGTAYGYTF

v_call: TRBV28
d_call: TRBD2
clone_size: .
j_call: TRBJ2-7
cdr3_nt: TGTGCCAGCAGTTTTGGGACTAGCGGCTACGAGCAGTACTTC
cdr3_aa: CASSFGTSGYEQYF

v_call: TRBV18
d_call: .
clone_size: .
j_call: TRBJ1-5
cdr3_nt: TGTGCCAGCTCACCACGGGGGACATTCAATCAGCCCCAGCATTTT
cdr3_aa: CASSPRGTFNQPQHF

v_call: TRBV19
d_call: .
clone_size: .
j_call: TRBJ2-3
cdr3_nt: TGTGCCAGTAGTTCCAGGACTCAGCCCTCCACAGATACGCAGTATTTT
cdr3_aa: CASSSRTQPSTDTQYF

v_call: TRBV18
d_call: TRBD1
clone_size: .
j_call: TRBJ2-1
cdr3_nt: TGTGCCAGCTCCCTAGGACAGGGGGGTTACAATGAGCAGTTCTTC
cdr3_aa: CASSLGQGGYNEQFF

v_call: TRBV7-9
d_call: .
clone_size: .
j_call: TRBJ2-7
cdr3_nt: TGTGCCAGCAGCTTGGGCCGTGCCCCCCCCTACGAGCAGTACTTC
cdr3_aa: CASSLGRAPPYEQYF

v_call: TRBV19
d_call: .
clone_size: .
j_call: TRBJ2-7
cdr3_nt: TGTGCCAGTAGTATTCAAGGGACTTCATCCTACGAGCAGTACTTC
cdr3_aa: CASSIQGTSSYEQYF

v_call: TRBV28
d_call: .
clone_size: .
j_call: TRBJ2-7
cdr3_nt: TGTGCCACCTTCGGGCGTAGTCCCTACGAGCAGTACTTC
cdr3_aa: CATFGRSPYEQYF

v_call: TRBV7-2
d_call: .
clone_size: .
j_call: TRBJ1-2
cdr3_nt: TGTGCCAGCAGCTTAGACAGTTATGGCTACACCTTC
cdr3_aa: CASSLDSYGYTF

v_call: TRBV28
d_call: .
clone_size: .
j_call: TRBJ1-2
cdr3_nt: TGTGCCAGTTACTCCTATGGCTACACCTTC
cdr3_aa: CASYSYGYTF

v_call: TRBV6-1
d_call: TRBD1
clone_size: .
j_call: TRBJ2-5
cdr3_nt: TGTGCCAGCAGAGCCGGGACAGGGGGAGAGACCCAGTACTTC
cdr3_aa: CASRAGTGGETQYF

v_call: TRBV5-1
d_call: TRBD2
clone_size: once
j_call: TRBJ2-1
cdr3_nt: TGCGCCAGCGTAAAACTAGCGGGCTCGCTTGGGGAGCAGTTCTTC
cdr3_aa: CASVKLAGSLGEQFF

v_call: TRBV7-2
d_call: .
clone_size: .
j_call: TRBJ1-2
cdr3_nt: TGTGCCAGCAGCAACTACAGGGATGGCTACACCTTC
cdr3_aa: CASSNYRDGYTF

v_call: TRBV7-3
d_call: .
clone_size: .
j_call: TRBJ2-3
cdr3_nt: TGTGCCAGCAGCCCCGGCGGGAGCACAGATACGCAGTATTTT
cdr3_aa: CASSPGGSTDTQYF

v_call: TRBV6-5
d_call: .
clone_size: .
j_call: TRBJ2-5
cdr3_nt: TGTGCCAGCAGTTATGCGGGGCAGGTACATCAAGAGACCCAGTACTTC
cdr3_aa: CASSYAGQVHQETQYF

v_call: TRBV5-5
d_call: .
clone_size: .
j_call: TRBJ1-2
cdr3_nt: TGTGCCAGCAGCCCTCAGGCAGCTTCTAACTATGGCTACACCTTC
cdr3_aa: CASSPQAASNYGYTF

v_call: TRBV18
d_call: TRBD1
clone_size: .
j_call: TRBJ1-2
cdr3_nt: TGTGCCAGCTCACCGTTCGGGACAGGGACTTATGGCTACACCTTC
cdr3_aa: CASSPFGTGTYGYTF

v_call: TRBV6-4
d_call: .
clone_size: few
j_call: TRBJ1-1
cdr3_nt: TGTGCCAGCGCAGCCCAGAGGGACACTGAAGCTTTCTTT
cdr3_aa: CASAAQRDTEAFF

v_call: TRBV5-1
d_call: .
clone_size: once
j_call: TRBJ2-1
cdr3_nt: TGCGCCAGCAGTCAACCCCTGGACAGTTACAATGAGCAGTTCTTC
cdr3_aa: CASSQPLDSYNEQFF

v_call: TRBV4-2
d_call: TRBD1
clone_size: .
j_call: TRBJ1-2
cdr3_nt: TGTGCCAGCAGCGCAGCCCCAGGGGGCTATGGCTACACCTTC
cdr3_aa: CASSAAPGGYGYTF

v_call: TRBV4-1
d_call: .
clone_size: few
j_call: TRBJ1-2
cdr3_nt: TGCGCCAGCAGCCATCTCAAAGCGGGAAGTCTCGTTGGCTACACCTTC
cdr3_aa: CASSHLKAGSLVGYTF

v_call: TRBV28
d_call: TRBD1
clone_size: few
j_call: TRBJ1-2
cdr3_nt: TGTGCCAGCAGTTTAGGACCGGGACAGGGAAGGAGCTACACCTTC
cdr3_aa: CASSLGPGQGRSYTF

v_call: TRBV5-1
d_call: .
clone_size: .
j_call: TRBJ2-1
cdr3_nt: TGCGCCAGCAGCTTGAGGCCGAGCTCCTACAATGAGCAGTTCTTC
cdr3_aa: CASSLRPSSYNEQFF

v_call: TRBV5-1
d_call: .
clone_size: .
j_call: TRBJ2-3
cdr3_nt: TGCGCCAGCAGCTTGGCGTCAGGCCCTGGCGCAGATACGCAGTATTTT
cdr3_aa: CASSLASGPGADTQYF

v_call: TRBV5-5
d_call: .
clone_size: few
j_call: TRBJ1-2
cdr3_nt: TGTGCCAGCAGCCTCGGTTCCGGGAACTATGGCTACACCTTC
cdr3_aa: CASSLGSGNYGYTF

v_call: TRBV3-1/TRBV3-2
d_call: .
clone_size: .
j_call: TRBJ1-2
cdr3_nt: TGTGCCAGCAGCCAAGATTATAGGAACCTCTATGGCTACACCTTC
cdr3_aa: CASSQDYRNLYGYTF

v_call: TRBV10-3
d_call: TRBD1
clone_size: .
j_call: TRBJ1-5
cdr3_nt: TGTGCCATCAGTCCCGGGACAGGGCCCAATCAGCCCCAGCATTTT
cdr3_aa: CAISPGTGPNQPQHF

v_call: TRBV27
d_call: .
clone_size: .
j_call: TRBJ2-7
cdr3_nt: TGTGCCAGCAGTTCCCGGTTCAGGGGGGACTACGAGCAGTACTTC
cdr3_aa: CASSSRFRGDYEQYF

v_call: TRBV7-9
d_call: TRBD1
clone_size: .
j_call: TRBJ1-1
cdr3_nt: TGTGCCAGCAGCACTATCTGGGACAGGGATGGAGCTTTCTTT
cdr3_aa: CASSTIWDRDGAFF

v_call: TRBV6-1
d_call: .
clone_size: .
j_call: TRBJ1-5
cdr3_nt: TGTGCCAGCAGTGACCGGAGGCAACGAGTGAATTATAGCAATCAGCCCCAGCATTTT
cdr3_aa: CASSDRRQRVNYSNQPQHF

v_call: TRBV9
d_call: .
clone_size: .
j_call: TRBJ2-3
cdr3_nt: TGTGCCAGCAGCGTAGGAGTGGGGGCTGGCACAGATACGCAGTATTTT
cdr3_aa: CASSVGVGAGTDTQYF

v_call: TRBV28
d_call: .
clone_size: .
j_call: TRBJ2-2
cdr3_nt: TGTGCCAGCAATGTTCGGAACACCGGGGAGCTGTTTTTT
cdr3_aa: CASNVRNTGELFF

v_call: TRBV9
d_call: .
clone_size: .
j_call: TRBJ1-2
cdr3_nt: TGTGCCAGCAGCGCCACGACCCGGACCGGCTACACCTTC
cdr3_aa: CASSATTRTGYTF

v_call: TRBV6-4
d_call: TRBD1
clone_size: .
j_call: TRBJ2-1
cdr3_nt: TGTGCCAGCAGTGACCCGTACAGGGGTACTAGTGAGCAGTTCTTC
cdr3_aa: CASSDPYRGTSEQFF

v_call: TRBV7-2
d_call: .
clone_size: .
j_call: TRBJ1-5
cdr3_nt: TGTGCCAGCAGACAGGCTGGGGAGCAGCCCCAGCATTTT
cdr3_aa: CASRQAGEQPQHF

v_call: TRBV19
d_call: TRBD1
clone_size: .
j_call: TRBJ1-1
cdr3_nt: TGTGCCAGTCGACCTATCGGGGGACAGGGAAGGACTGAAGCTTTCTTT
cdr3_aa: CASRPIGGQGRTEAFF

v_call: TRBV20-1
d_call: .
clone_size: .
j_call: TRBJ1-1
cdr3_nt: TGCAGTGCTAGTGCGAACACTGAAGCTTTCTTT
cdr3_aa: CSASANTEAFF

v_call: TRBV6-5
d_call: .
clone_size: .
j_call: TRBJ2-2
cdr3_nt: TGTGCCAGCATTGCGACTTACACCGGGGAGCTGTTTTTT
cdr3_aa: CASIATYTGELFF

v_call: TRBV18
d_call: .
clone_size: .
j_call: TRBJ1-1
cdr3_nt: TGTGCCAGCTCGTCGGTTGGGGGAGAGGAGACTGAAGCTTTCTTT
cdr3_aa: CASSSVGGEETEAFF

v_call: TRBV2
d_call: TRBD1
clone_size: once
j_call: TRBJ1-5
cdr3_nt: TGTGCCAGCAGCGACAGGGAGTGGGGTCAGCCCCAGCATTTT
cdr3_aa: CASSDREWGQPQHF

v_call: TRBV4-2
d_call: TRBD2
clone_size: .
j_call: TRBJ2-3
cdr3_nt: TGTGCCAGCAGCCGATATAGCGGGAGGCTATTCACAGATACGCAGTATTTT
cdr3_aa: CASSRYSGRLFTDTQYF

v_call: TRBV6-1
d_call: .
clone_size: few
j_call: TRBJ1-5
cdr3_nt: TGTGCCAGCAGTGAGGGACGGTTCAATCAGCCCCAGCATTTT
cdr3_aa: CASSEGRFNQPQHF

v_call: TRBV7-9
d_call: .
clone_size: .
j_call: TRBJ2-2
cdr3_nt: TGTGCCAGCAGCTTGGCTGTGACCGGGGAGCTGTTTTTT
cdr3_aa: CASSLAVTGELFF

v_call: TRBV6-5
d_call: .
clone_size: .
j_call: TRBJ2-1
cdr3_nt: TGTGCCAGCAGTTACTCGAGCGTCAATGAGCAGTTCTTC
cdr3_aa: CASSYSSVNEQFF

v_call: TRBV15
d_call: .
clone_size: .
j_call: TRBJ2-2
cdr3_nt: TGTGCCACCAGCAGAACGTCGATAGGGAACACCGGGGAGCTGTTTTTT
cdr3_aa: CATSRTSIGNTGELFF